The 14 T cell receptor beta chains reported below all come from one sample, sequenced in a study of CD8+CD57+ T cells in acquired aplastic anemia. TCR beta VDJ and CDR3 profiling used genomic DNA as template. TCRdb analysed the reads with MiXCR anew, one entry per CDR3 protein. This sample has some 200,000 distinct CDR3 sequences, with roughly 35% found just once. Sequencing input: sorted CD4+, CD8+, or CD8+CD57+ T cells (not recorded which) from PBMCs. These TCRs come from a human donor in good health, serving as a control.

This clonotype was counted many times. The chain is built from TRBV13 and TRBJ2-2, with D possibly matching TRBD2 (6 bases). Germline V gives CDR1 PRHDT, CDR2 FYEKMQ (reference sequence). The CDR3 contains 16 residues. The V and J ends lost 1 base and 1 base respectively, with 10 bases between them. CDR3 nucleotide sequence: TGTGCCAGCAGCTTAGCGGGAGCGGTGAACACCGGGGAGCTGTTTTTT. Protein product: CASSLAGAVNTGELFF.

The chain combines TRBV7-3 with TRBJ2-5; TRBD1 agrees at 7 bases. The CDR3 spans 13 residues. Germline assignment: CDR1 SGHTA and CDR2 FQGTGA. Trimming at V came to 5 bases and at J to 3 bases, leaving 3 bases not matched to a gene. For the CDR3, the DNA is TGTGCCAGCAGCCGGGGACAGAAAGAGACCCAGTACTTC. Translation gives CASSRGQKETQYF.

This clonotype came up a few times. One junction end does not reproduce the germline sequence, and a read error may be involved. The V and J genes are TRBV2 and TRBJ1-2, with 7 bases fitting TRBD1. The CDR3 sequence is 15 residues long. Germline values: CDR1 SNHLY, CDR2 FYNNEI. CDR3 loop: CACSGQGTANYGYTF. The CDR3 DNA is TGTGCCTGCAGTGGGCAGGGGACAGCGAACTATGGCTACACCTTC.

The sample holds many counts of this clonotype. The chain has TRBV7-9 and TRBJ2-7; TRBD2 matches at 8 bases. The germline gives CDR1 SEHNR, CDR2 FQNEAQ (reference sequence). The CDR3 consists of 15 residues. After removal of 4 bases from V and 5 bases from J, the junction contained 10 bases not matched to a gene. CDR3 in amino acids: CASSSHRLASDEQYF. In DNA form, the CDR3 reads TGTGCCAGCAGCTCACACCGACTAGCGTCAGACGAGCAGTACTTC.

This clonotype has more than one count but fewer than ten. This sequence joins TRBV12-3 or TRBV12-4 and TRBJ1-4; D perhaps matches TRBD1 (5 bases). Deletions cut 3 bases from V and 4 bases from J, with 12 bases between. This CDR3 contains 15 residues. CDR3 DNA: TGTGCCAGCAGTTTCTCGGCAGGGTTTAATGAAAAACTGTTTTTT. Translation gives CASSFSAGFNEKLFF.

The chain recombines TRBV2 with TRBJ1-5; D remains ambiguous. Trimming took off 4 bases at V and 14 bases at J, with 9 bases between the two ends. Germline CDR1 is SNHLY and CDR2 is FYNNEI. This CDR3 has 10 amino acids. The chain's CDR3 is CASSGAYEHF. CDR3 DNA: TGTGCCAGCAGTGGGGCCTACGAGCATTTT.

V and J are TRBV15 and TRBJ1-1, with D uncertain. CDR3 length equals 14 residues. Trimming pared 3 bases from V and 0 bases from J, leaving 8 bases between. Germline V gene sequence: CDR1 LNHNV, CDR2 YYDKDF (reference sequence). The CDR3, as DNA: TGTGCCACCAGCAGGGACGGGATGAACACTGAAGCTTTCTTT. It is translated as CATSRDGMNTEAFF.

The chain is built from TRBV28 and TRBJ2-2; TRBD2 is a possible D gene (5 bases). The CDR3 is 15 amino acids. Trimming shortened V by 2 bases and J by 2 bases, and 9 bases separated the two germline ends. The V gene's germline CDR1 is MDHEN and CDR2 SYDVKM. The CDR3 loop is CASSLNLANTGELFF. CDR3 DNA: TGTGCCAGCAGTTTAAACCTAGCCAACACCGGGGAGCTGTTTTTT.

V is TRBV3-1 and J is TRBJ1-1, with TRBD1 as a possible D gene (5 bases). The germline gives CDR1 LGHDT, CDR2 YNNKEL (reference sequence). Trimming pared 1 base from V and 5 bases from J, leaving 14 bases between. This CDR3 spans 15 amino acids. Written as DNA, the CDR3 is TGTGCCAGCAGCCAAGTGGGGGGGGGAACGACTGAAGCTTTCTTT. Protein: CASSQVGGGTTEAFF. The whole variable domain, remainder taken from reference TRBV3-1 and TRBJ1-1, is DTAVSQTPKYLVTQMGNDKSIKCEQNLGHDTMYWYKQDSKKFLKIMFSYNNKELIINETVPNRFSPKSPDKAHLNLHINSLELGDSAVYFCASSQVGGGTTEAFFGQGTRLTVV.

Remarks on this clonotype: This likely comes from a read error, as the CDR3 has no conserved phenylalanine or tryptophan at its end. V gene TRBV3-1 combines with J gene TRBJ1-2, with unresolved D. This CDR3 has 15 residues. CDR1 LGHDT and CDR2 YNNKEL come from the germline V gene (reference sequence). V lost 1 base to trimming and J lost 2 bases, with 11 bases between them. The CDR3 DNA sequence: TGTGCCAGCAGCCAAGCCGCGACACCAAACTATGGCTACACCCTC. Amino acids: CASSQAATPNYGYTL.

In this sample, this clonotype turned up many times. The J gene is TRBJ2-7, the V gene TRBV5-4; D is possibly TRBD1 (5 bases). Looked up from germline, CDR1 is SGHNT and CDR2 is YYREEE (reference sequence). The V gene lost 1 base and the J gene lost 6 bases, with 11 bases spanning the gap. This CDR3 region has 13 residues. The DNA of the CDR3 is TGTGCCAGCAGCTTGCCAGGGCGTTTCGAGCAGTACTTC. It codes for CASSLPGRFEQYF.

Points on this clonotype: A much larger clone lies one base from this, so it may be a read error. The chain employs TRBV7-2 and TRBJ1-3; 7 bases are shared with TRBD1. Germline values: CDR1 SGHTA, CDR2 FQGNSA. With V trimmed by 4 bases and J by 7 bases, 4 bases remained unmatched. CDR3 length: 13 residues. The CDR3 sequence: CASSSGTVNTIYF. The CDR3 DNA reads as TGTGCCAGCAGCTCCGGGACAGTTAACACCATATATTTT.

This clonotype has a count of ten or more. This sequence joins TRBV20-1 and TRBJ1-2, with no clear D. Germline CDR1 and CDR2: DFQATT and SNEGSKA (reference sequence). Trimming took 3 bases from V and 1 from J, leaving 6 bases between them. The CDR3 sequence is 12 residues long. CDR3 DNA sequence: TGCAGTGCTAGCACTGATAACTATGGCTACACCTTC. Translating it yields CSASTDNYGYTF.

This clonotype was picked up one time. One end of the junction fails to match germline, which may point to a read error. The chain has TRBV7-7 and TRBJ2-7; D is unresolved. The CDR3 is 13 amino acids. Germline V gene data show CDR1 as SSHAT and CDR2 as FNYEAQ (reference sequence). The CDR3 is CASSAPRPYEQYF. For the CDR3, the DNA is TGTGCTAGCAGCGCCCCCAGGCCCTACGAGCAGTACTTC.